These T cell receptor beta chains were read from a single sample in a study of blood T cell repertoires in COVID-19. Profiled with immunoSEQ multiplex PCR; TCRdb holds only in-frame clones, not every one. The repertoire consists of tens of thousands of clones, with more than 60% occurring once and the leading ten covering 9.9%. Sequencing input: peripheral blood. The source of these receptors is a human donor in a cohort sampled during active COVID-19. The CDR3 runs from the conserved cysteine through the conserved F or W. Each record gives: V gene, J gene, clone size, D gene, CDR3 DNA, CDR3 protein. A D gene is named only where the DNA matches it firmly. Clone size, where shown, is once, few, many, or a class for clones that have expanded.

>TRBV2|TRBJ1-6|few|.
TGTGCCAGCAGTGCCTCAGGCTCCCGTCCCCACTTT
CASSASGSRPHF
>TRBV7-2|TRBJ2-3|few|TRBD2
TGTGCCAGCAGCTCTAGCGGGGGGGGCACAGATACGCAGTATTTT
CASSSSGGGTDTQYF
>TRBV18|TRBJ2-7|few|.
TGTGCCAGCTCACCGCAGGGGAACGAGCAGTACTTC
CASSPQGNEQYF
>TRBV30|TRBJ1-2|few|.
TGTGCCTGGAGTGTGGGGGGGTATGGCTACACCTTC
CAWSVGGYGYTF
>TRBV10-3|TRBJ1-4|.|.
TGTGCCATCAGTGAGTCAACAGGGCGGGCTGAAAAACTGTTTTTT
CAISESTGRAEKLFF
>TRBV18|TRBJ1-4|.|TRBD1
TGTGCCAGCTCACCAGGGACAGGGGGCTTGGAAAAACTGTTTTTT
CASSPGTGGLEKLFF
>TRBV5-6|TRBJ2-1|.|TRBD2
TGTGCCAGCAGCTCTAGCGGGGGGCGGCAGTTCTTC
CASSSSGGRQFF
>TRBV5-1|TRBJ2-7|.|.
TGCGCCAGCAGCTTGGAAGCAGCCAAGGGGTACGAGCAGTACTTC
CASSLEAAKGYEQYF
>TRBV9|TRBJ1-2|few|TRBD1
TGTGCCAGCAGCGTAACAGGGGTAGGATATGGCTACACCTTC
CASSVTGVGYGYTF
>TRBV6-2/TRBV6-3|TRBJ1-4|.|.
TGTGCCAGCAGTTCCCGACTTGGAACTAATGAAAAACTGTTTTTT
CASSSRLGTNEKLFF
>TRBV5-1|TRBJ1-1|.|.
TGCGCCAGCAGCCTAGGCCCTAATATGAACACTGAAGCTTTCTTT
CASSLGPNMNTEAFF
>TRBV27|TRBJ1-6|.|.
TGTGCCAGCAGTTCCAGGGGTACCCTTTCACCCCTCCACTTT
CASSSRGTLSPLHF
>TRBV2|TRBJ2-3|many|.
TGTGCCAGCACCCCGACCGGGAATACGCAGTATTTT
CASTPTGNTQYF
>TRBV2|TRBJ2-5|few|.
TGTGCCAGCAGTGAACTAGTGGGCGGGGAGACCCAGTACTTC
CASSELVGGETQYF
>TRBV2|TRBJ1-2|.|TRBD1
TGTGCCAGCAGTGTCATGGGACAGGTGGGGAACTATGGCTACACCTTC
CASSVMGQVGNYGYTF
>TRBV3-1/TRBV3-2|TRBJ1-1|few|TRBD1
TGTGCCAGCAGCCCCAGGGGGGACAGGCCTGAAGCTTTCTTT
CASSPRGDRPEAFF
>TRBV7-2|TRBJ2-3|.|.
TGTGCCAGCAGCTTAGTTTCGTCGCCCCAGGTGGATACGCAGTATTTT
CASSLVSSPQVDTQYF
>TRBV18|TRBJ2-5|.|TRBD2
TGTGCCAGCTCACCGCCAATGACTAGCGGGGGAGGGAAGACCCAGTACTTC
CASSPPMTSGGGKTQYF
>TRBV12-3/TRBV12-4|TRBJ2-2|few|.
TGTGCCAGCAGTTTCCAGATCACCGGGGAGCTGTTTTTT
CASSFQITGELFF
>TRBV13|TRBJ1-2|once|.
TGTGCCAGCAGCTTAGGAGGGACACCTTGCACCTTC
CASSLGGTPCTF
>TRBV19|TRBJ1-1|.|.
TGTGCCAGTACTATGGGGGGTGCGAACACTGAAGCTTTCTTT
CASTMGGANTEAFF
>TRBV5-8|TRBJ2-7|once|.
TGTGCCAGCAGCTACCGGGACACCTACGAGCAGTACTTC
CASSYRDTYEQYF
>TRBV28|TRBJ2-7|.|TRBD1
TGTGCCAGCAGTTTAGCTCTCTGGGACAGGGGGGACTACGAGCAGTACTTC
CASSLALWDRGDYEQYF
>TRBV5-6|TRBJ1-6|few|.
TGTGCCAGCAGGCCCGAGGTAGGGACACGCAATAATTCACCCCTCCACTTT
CASRPEVGTRNNSPLHF
>TRBV5-5|TRBJ2-3|.|.
TGTGCCAGCAGCCTTTCCCGACACGAATACACAGATACGCAGTATTTT
CASSLSRHEYTDTQYF
>TRBV7-2|TRBJ1-3|.|TRBD1
TGTGCCAGCAGCTTGAACAGGGGTTATGGAAACACCATATATTTT
CASSLNRGYGNTIYF
>TRBV5-5|TRBJ1-5|.|.
TGTGCCAGCAGCTTGTTCCAGGGGACGAATAGCAATCAGCCCCAGCATTTT
CASSLFQGTNSNQPQHF
>TRBV1|TRBJ1-4|.|.
TGCACCACCACAGGGACCCCAACTAATGAAAAACTGTTTTTT
CTTTGTPTNEKLFF
>TRBV5-1|TRBJ1-5|once|TRBD1
TGCGCCAGCAGCTTGGGGACAGGGTCGAGCAATCAGCCCCAGCATTTT
CASSLGTGSSNQPQHF
>TRBV2|TRBJ2-3|few|.
TGTGCCAGCAGTGAACGAGCAGATACGCAGTATTTT
CASSERADTQYF
>TRBV5-4|TRBJ2-7|.|.
TGTGCCAGCAGCTTCTACCTCCCCGGCGAGCAGTACTTC
CASSFYLPGEQYF
>TRBV2|TRBJ1-2|.|TRBD1
TGTGCCAGCAGTCCGGGACAGATTAACTATGGCTACACCTTC
CASSPGQINYGYTF
>TRBV19|TRBJ1-1|few|TRBD1
TGTGCCAGTAGCCTGACAGGGGACACTGAAGCTTTCTTT
CASSLTGDTEAFF
>TRBV12-2|TRBJ1-3|.|.
TGTGCAAGTCGCTACAAAGGACAGGGAAACACCATATATTTT
CASRYKGQGNTIYF
>TRBV5-6|TRBJ1-1|.|TRBD1
TGTGCCAGCAGCTGGATCGGGACAGTCTCCACTGAAGCTTTCTTT
CASSWIGTVSTEAFF
>TRBV11-1|TRBJ2-1|many|.
TGTGCCAGCAGTCGGACCCTCGGGGATGAGCAGTTCTTC
CASSRTLGDEQFF
>TRBV4-1|TRBJ1-1|.|.
TGCGCCAGCAGCCAAGAAGGGGGGGAAAACACTGAAGCTTTCTTT
CASSQEGGENTEAFF
>TRBV9|TRBJ2-2|.|TRBD2
TGTGCCAGCAGCCCCAGACGGGGGGGTTGGAACACCGGGGAGCTGTTTTTT
CASSPRRGGWNTGELFF
>TRBV2|TRBJ1-1|.|TRBD1
TGTGCCAGCAGTGATCAGGGGGCGAACACTGAAGCTTTCTTT
CASSDQGANTEAFF
>TRBV6-5|TRBJ2-7|.|.
TGTGCCAGCAGTTACCTCCAGGGGCAGGGTTACGAGCAGTACTTC
CASSYLQGQGYEQYF
>TRBV10-3|TRBJ1-2|.|.
TGTGCCACCACAAAATTGGGGCCGAACTATGGCTACACCTTC
CATTKLGPNYGYTF
>TRBV28|TRBJ2-1|few|TRBD2
TGTGCCAGCAATGTAGCGGGGATGTACAATGAGCAGTTCTTC
CASNVAGMYNEQFF
>TRBV19|TRBJ2-3|few|TRBD2
TGTGCCAGTAGGCGAAGCGGGGGGCGCACAGATACGCAGTATTTT
CASRRSGGRTDTQYF
>TRBV5-4|TRBJ2-3|.|.
TGTGCCAGCAGCTTGGAGAACAGGGCGGCAGATACGCAGTATTTT
CASSLENRAADTQYF
>TRBV27|TRBJ1-1|.|.
TGTGCCAGCAGACTAAGGCTCCGGGACTTAGGACTCACTGAAGCTTTCTTT
CASRLRLRDLGLTEAFF
>TRBV7-9|TRBJ2-7|once|.
TGTGCCAGCAGCCCCACTCGGGCAGGGGTGAACGAGCAGTACTTC
CASSPTRAGVNEQYF
>TRBV28|TRBJ1-4|.|TRBD1
TGTGCCAGCAGTTCACCCGGGACAGGGATTAATGAAAAACTGTTTTTT
CASSSPGTGINEKLFF
>TRBV27|TRBJ2-7|.|.
TGTGCCAGCAGGTACAGTGCCGGCTACGAGCAGTACTTC
CASRYSAGYEQYF
>TRBV11-2|TRBJ1-1|few|.
TGTGCCAGCAGCTTTGGTCTTCGAGGGACTGAAGCTTTCTTT
CASSFGLRGTEAFF
>TRBV9|TRBJ1-5|.|.
TGTGCCAGCAGCTCGGGGGGCAATCAGCCCCAGCATTTT
CASSSGGNQPQHF
>TRBV6-5|TRBJ2-5|.|.
TGTGCCAGCAGCCCCGACAGACAAGAGACCCAGTACTTC
CASSPDRQETQYF